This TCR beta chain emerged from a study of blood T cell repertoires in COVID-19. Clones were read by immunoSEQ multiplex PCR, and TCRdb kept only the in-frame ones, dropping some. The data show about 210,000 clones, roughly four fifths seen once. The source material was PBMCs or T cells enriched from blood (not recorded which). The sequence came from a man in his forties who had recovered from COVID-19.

The CDR3 region has the DNA TGTGCCACCAGCAGTTCCAGGGCAGGGAGGGATGAGCAGTTCTTC. This codes for CATSSSRAGRDEQFF. The chain recombines TRBV15 with TRBJ2-1; 7 nucleotides align to TRBD2. Germline V gene lookup returns CDR1 LNHNV and CDR2 YYDKDF (reference sequence). V was clipped by 3 bases and J by 8 bases; unmatched bases: 10. This CDR3 is 15 amino acids long.